This section outlines one TCR beta chain sequence together with its context. Its antigen is not known. This entry is derived from a study of identical twins. Study-level points and caveats: Invariant MAIT and iNKT cells could partly confound zero-insertion analyses.

A universal primer binding site was introduced by template switching. The final cDNA contained unique molecular identifiers. Each CDR3 protein gets one entry after TCRdb re-called the 5' RACE reads with MiXCR. The sample has hundreds of thousands of distinct CDR3 sequences; over 15% are singletons. The same specimen was also included in a second study, on T cells expressing NK-cell markers. As that report states: Only alpha-beta TCR T cells were sorted in several experiments, using an anti-gamma-delta TCR antibody. Dominant NKG2C+ clonotypes in roughly 6 donors made up roughly 1.0-7.0% of CD8+ T cells.

Sequencing was performed on PBMCs. The sequence was collected from a woman aged 18-30 years in good health.

CDR3: CASSVSALAGGAEQFF. CDR3 DNA sequence: TGTGCCAGCAGCGTGTCGGCCCTAGCGGGGGGCGCGGAGCAGTTCTTC. This chain joins TRBV9 and TRBJ2-1, with 11 bases fitting TRBD2. In germline, CDR1 is SGDLS, CDR2 YYNGEE. With V trimmed by 2 bases and J by 10 bases, 11 bases remained unmatched. This CDR3 region has 16 residues. The full variable domain, in which reference TRBV9 and TRBJ2-1 provide the parts outside the CDR3, is DSGVTQTPKHLITATGQRVTLRCSPRSGDLSVYWYQQSLDQGLQFLIQYYNGEERAKGNILERFSAQQFPDLHSELNLSSLELGDSALYFCASSVSALAGGAEQFFGPGTRLTVL.